This T cell receptor (beta chain) was captured by sequencing in a study of blood T cell repertoires in COVID-19 (TCRdb year 2020). General notes on the study: Samples covering the acute and convalescent phases of COVID-19 were provided by collaborators in the United States, Italy and Spain. The repertoires were released in a freely available public database meant as a resource for research on the immune response to SARS-CoV-2. Sample metadata almost always included a de-identified subject ID, COVID-19 status, age in years and sex. Samples were obtained from the ongoing ImmuneRACE study (first 160 participants) and from 1,254 subjects provided by 6 global collaborators. The material from the prospective study consisted of cDNA or gDNA derived from T cells, B-cell-depleted T cells, or PBMCs. Deeply sampled blood TCRbeta repertoires from subjects exposed to, actively infected with, or recovered from COVID-19 were included in the dataset. Where available, HLA class I and class II types were taken from metadata supplied by the sample provider and were not determined by assay-based typing. General findings and caveats noted by the study authors: How much clinical and demographic metadata was included differed by source and by participant, and the metadata was provided uncurated.

This clone was seen only a few times. Its antigen is not yet known. No base qualities exist here, and no much larger clone lies one base off it. The immunoSEQ Assay, a bias-controlled multiplex PCR, was used to amplify TCRbeta CDR3 regions from genomic DNA. The authors' pipeline ran thus. Within the assay, amplification of reference gene primers was used to estimate how many nucleated cells each sample contained. To quantify the absolute abundance of each unique TCRbeta CDR3 rearrangement, sequence reads were collapsed and filtered. Productive Simpson clonality was computed per sample as the square root of Simpson's diversity index over productive rearrangements. TCRdb carries this immuneACCESS record with in-frame sequences only. Its versions omit some clonotypes, under half of them owing to an unresolved V gene in the studies checked, with the rest unexplained. That table gives V, J and clone size, and the DNA gave D and trimming. This sample is represented by approximately 110,000 clones; around nine tenths of them were singletons. The ten most abundant clones make up 2.1% of the sample.

One collaborating source in Seattle enrolled patients during active infection and followed them longitudinally through the course of disease. The collaborating institutions used their own protocols to collect whole blood in K2EDTA tubes. For TCRbeta analysis, collaborators shipped samples in one of three forms: frozen whole blood, isolated PBMCs, or DNA extracted from either of those sample types. There are 17 amino acids in the CDR3, from cysteine to phenylalanine inclusive. The entry retains the CDR3 DNA only, 51 bases that are in frame from base 1. CDR1 SGDLS and CDR2 YYNGEE were looked up in the germline V gene. Trimming at the junction amounts to 1 base on V and 3 bases on J, and the germline ends lie 19 bases apart.

The rearranged segments are TRBV9 and TRBJ1-1; TRBD1 could be the D gene, as 5 bases match. This clonotype originated in a man in his fifties with COVID-19, enrolled during active disease. Sequencing was done on a sample of peripheral blood. The CDR3 region reads CASSVKARAAGDTEAFF. The nucleotides read TGTGCCAGCAGCGTAAAGGCCAGGGCCGCTGGGGACACTGAAGCTTTCTTT.